This TCR beta chain was captured by sequencing in a study of T-cell reconstitution after alpha-beta-depleted transplantation in children. Findings of the study overall: About two months after transplant, alpha-beta T cells reportedly came from several hundred expanded graft clones. The high TCRbeta diversity at day 60 in some patients came from surviving recipient T cells and thymic progenitors. T-cell numbers and diversity, one year after transplant, stemmed largely from T cells that were newly produced.

This CDR3 has 16 residues. CDR1 is SNHLY, CDR2 FYNNEI, per germline. The V and J ends lost 2 bases and 0 bases respectively, with 8 bases between them. About this clonotype: The antigen is undetermined.

Preparation of the TCRbeta library was carried out with unique molecular identifiers. One entry per CDR3 protein, called by TCRdb with MiXCR from the PCR reads. This repertoire shows hundreds of thousands of distinct CDR3 sequences, around 13% found once; its top ten account for approximately 0.8%. The V gene is TRBV2, the J gene TRBJ2-6; D gene uncertain. The source material was PBMCs, sampled before TCRalphabeta/CD19-depleted stem cell transplant. This clonotype was obtained from a girl aged 2-10 years with congenital amegakaryocytic thrombocytopenia, due to receive a stem cell transplant. The CDR3 DNA reads TGTGCCAGCAGTGAACACGCAGCCTCTGGGGCCAACGTCCTGACTTTC. Protein product: CASSEHAASGANVLTF.